One sample yielded the 4 T cell receptor beta chains listed below, sequenced in a study of blood T cell repertoires in COVID-19. Measured with immunoSEQ multiplex PCR; TCRdb has only the in-frame clones, and not every one. The sample records approximately 200,000 clones, around 85% being singletons. The sample comprised PBMCs or T cells enriched from blood (not recorded which). The receptors originated from a middle-aged man who had recovered from COVID-19.

The chain joins TRBV15 to TRBJ2-1, with 8 bases matching TRBD2. Germline CDR1 LNHNV, CDR2 YYDKDF (reference sequence). The CDR3 runs to 15 residues. With 0 bases clipped from V and 8 bases from J, the junction kept 6 bases outside the gene matches. For the CDR3, the DNA is TGTGCCACCAGCAGAGATTACGCGGGAGGCGATGAGCAGTTCTTC. Its translation is CATSRDYAGGDEQFF.

The chain links TRBV5-5 to TRBJ1-5; D gene unclear. The CDR3 is 15 residues long. V lost 4 bases, J lost 0 bases, and 11 bases lay in between. In germline, CDR1 is SGHKS, CDR2 YYEKEE (reference sequence). CDR3 sequence reads: CASSADSYSNQPQHF. The CDR3 DNA follows: TGTGCCAGCAGCGCGGACTCCTATAGCAATCAGCCCCAGCATTTT.

This rearrangement joins TRBV19 to TRBJ2-2; TRBD2 matches 9 bases. From germline, CDR1 is LNHDA and CDR2 SQIVND (reference sequence). The J segment lost 4 bases and the V segment lost 0 bases, leaving 9 bases of the junction unmatched. The CDR3 extends over 18 amino acids. In nucleotides, the CDR3 is TGTGCCAGTAGTATAGAAATTCGGCGGGAGGGCGGCACCGGGGAGCTGTTTTTT. Encoded protein: CASSIEIRREGGTGELFF.

CDR3 region: CASSQDLQGAMNTEAFF. CDR3 DNA: TGCGCCAGCAGCCAAGATTTGCAGGGGGCTATGAACACTGAAGCTTTCTTT. The V and J genes are TRBV4-1 and TRBJ1-1; TRBD1 matches 8 bases. J gave up 0 bases and V 0 bases, and 6 bases lay outside the gene matches. Germline V gene sequence: CDR1 MGHRA, CDR2 YSYEKL. The CDR3 totals 17 residues.